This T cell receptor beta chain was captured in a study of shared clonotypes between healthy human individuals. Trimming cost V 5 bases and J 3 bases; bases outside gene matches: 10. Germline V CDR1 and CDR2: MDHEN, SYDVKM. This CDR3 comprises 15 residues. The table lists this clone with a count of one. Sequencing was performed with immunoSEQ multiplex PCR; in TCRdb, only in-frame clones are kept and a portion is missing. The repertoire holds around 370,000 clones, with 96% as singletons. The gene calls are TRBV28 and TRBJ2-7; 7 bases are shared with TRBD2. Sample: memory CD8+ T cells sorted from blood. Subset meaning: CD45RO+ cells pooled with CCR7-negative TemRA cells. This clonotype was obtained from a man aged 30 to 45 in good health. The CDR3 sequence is CASSPGGSSFYEQYF. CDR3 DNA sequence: TGTGCCAGCAGTCCTGGCGGGAGCTCATTCTACGAGCAGTACTTC.